Shown below are 29 T cell receptor beta chains from a single sample sequenced in a study of beta chain features in type 1 diabetes (dated by TCRdb to between 2017 and 2018). Libraries came from the immunoSEQ multiplex PCR assay. The entire amount of isolated RNA was reverse transcribed using the High Capacity cDNA Reverse Transcription Kit, so the sequenced TCRB transcripts were expressed ones. What TCRdb holds here is the immuneACCESS table cut down to in-frame rearrangements. Part of the clones is not present; checked against another copy, under half of the missing clones reflect an unresolved V gene, and the others are unexplained. The sample records approximately 260,000 clones, about 24% of which are singletons. The ten top clones hold over 0.01% of the sample. The paper as a whole reports these results and caveats: Type 1 diabetes patients showed a moderate but significant shortening of TCRB CDR3 length in all four CD4+ subsets.

Their specific antigens are unknown. Sample: naive CD4+ T cells from blood. The meaning of the sample's cell subset or site label: true naive CD4+ T cells. The receptors were gathered from a woman under 40 with type 1 diabetes.

The chain recombines TRBV11-2 with TRBJ2-6; TRBD2 is a possible D gene (5 bases). CDR1 and CDR2 from the germline V gene are SGHAT and FQNNGV. V dropped 5 bases and J dropped 7 bases, with 9 bases sitting between them. The CDR3 is 13 amino acids. CDR3 nucleotides: TGTGCCAGCAGCCTGACGGGAGCCAACGTCCTGACTTTC. Translating it yields CASSLTGANVLTF.

The chain recombines TRBV4-1 with TRBJ2-1, with 9 bases lining up with TRBD2. The CDR3 covers 17 residues. Per the germline V gene, CDR1 is MGHRA and CDR2 is YSYEKL. J gave up 8 bases and V 1 base, and 12 bases lay outside the gene matches. Here the CDR3 reads CASSQGFLAGRGDEQFF. CDR3 nucleotide sequence: TGCGCCAGCAGCCAAGGGTTCCTAGCGGGACGGGGGGATGAGCAGTTCTTC.

The rearrangement uses TRBV7-9 and TRBJ2-1, with D possibly matching TRBD2 (6 bases). Trimming left V 1 base short and J 3 bases short, with 13 bases between. The CDR3 runs 16 residues. CDR1 is SEHNR, CDR2 FQNEAQ, per germline (reference sequence). The CDR3 here is CASSLGARDHYNEQFF. As DNA, the CDR3 is TGTGCCAGCAGCTTAGGTGCGCGGGACCACTACAATGAGCAGTTCTTC.

This rearrangement joins TRBV28 to TRBJ2-7, with TRBD1 matching 7 bases. The CDR3 contains 15 residues. Losses at the gene ends were 7 bases for V and 0 bases for J; bases not matched to a gene: 9. Germline V lookup: CDR1 MDHEN, CDR2 SYDVKM. CDR3 sequence reads: CASTKRTGLSYEQYF. The CDR3 bases are TGTGCCAGCACCAAACGGACAGGTCTCTCCTACGAGCAGTACTTC.

V and J are TRBV19 and TRBJ2-1, with D perhaps TRBD2 (6 bases). CDR1 is LNHDA, CDR2 SQIVND, per germline (reference sequence). This CDR3 is 15 amino acids long. The V end was cut by 5 bases, the J end by 9 bases, with 20 bases between. The DNA for the CDR3 is TGTGCCAGTAGTCGAGGGACTCTACTTGGGAGTGAGCAGTTCTTC. Protein: CASSRGTLLGSEQFF.

The rearrangement joins TRBV29-1 to TRBJ2-7, with 7 bases aligning to TRBD1. V lost 5 bases to trimming and J lost 7 bases; unmatched junction nucleotides: 11. Germline CDR1 reads SQVTM; CDR2 reads ANQGSEA. This CDR3 contains 13 residues. The CDR3 sequence: CSVWTGSKREQYF. The CDR3, as DNA: TGCAGCGTTTGGACAGGCTCAAAAAGGGAGCAGTACTTC.

This clone came up a few times. The V gene is TRBV30, the J gene TRBJ2-7, with 7 positions matching TRBD2. In germline, CDR1 is GTSNPN, CDR2 SVGIG (reference sequence). The CDR3 runs to 14 residues. Trimming took 4 bases from V and 0 from J; bases not matched to a gene: 6. The DNA for the CDR3 is TGTGCCTGGAATGGGGGACTAAGCTCCTACGAGCAGTACTTC. Its protein is CAWNGGLSSYEQYF.

This clone was found a few times. J is TRBJ2-7 and V is TRBV30, with TRBD1 identical over 10 bases. CDR3 length: 13 amino acids. V shed 5 bases, J shed 3 bases, and the junction held 4 bases outside the gene matches. Germline values: CDR1 GTSNPN, CDR2 SVGIG (reference sequence). The DNA for the CDR3 is TGTGCCTGGGGACAGGGGGATTACTACGAGCAGTACTTC. It encodes CAWGQGDYYEQYF.

V and J are TRBV30 and TRBJ2-4; the match to TRBD1 covers 8 bases. CDR1 and CDR2 from the germline V gene are GTSNPN and SVGIG (reference sequence). Unmatched junction bases numbered 8, after V lost 0 bases and J lost 10 bases. The CDR3 extends over 14 amino acids. The CDR3 bases are TGTGCCTGGAGTGTTGGGACAGGATATTCGATTCAGTACTTC. Translating it yields CAWSVGTGYSIQYF.

This clone was found a few times. This rearrangement joins TRBV30 to TRBJ1-2; perhaps TRBD1 as D (6 bases). This CDR3 is 14 amino acids long. The V gene lost 0 bases and the J gene lost 4 bases, with 12 bases spanning the gap. CDR1 and CDR2 from the germline V gene are GTSNPN and SVGIG (reference sequence). CDR3 region: CAWSVGQEFYGYTF. The CDR3 region has the DNA TGTGCCTGGAGTGTGGGACAAGAATTCTATGGCTACACCTTC. Using reference TRBV30 and TRBJ1-2 for the parts outside the CDR3, the full variable domain is SQTIHQWPATLVQPVGSPLSLECTVEGTSNPNLYWYRQAAGRGLQLLFYSVGIGQISSEVPQNLSASRPQDRQFILSSKKLLLSDSGFYLCAWSVGQEFYGYTFGSGTRLTVV.

This clone came up a few times. The V gene is TRBV30, the J gene TRBJ2-5; TRBD2 aligns across 7 bases. The CDR3 is made up of 14 amino acids. Germline lookup yields CDR1 GTSNPN and CDR2 SVGIG (reference sequence). V was pared by 1 base and J by 5 bases, with 7 bases of the junction left unmatched. The DNA for the CDR3 is TGTGCCTGGAGTGGCGGGAGCTCGGGGGAGACCCAGTACTTC. Residues: CAWSGGSSGETQYF.

This clone was seen a few times. The V and J genes are TRBV4-1 and TRBJ2-3; TRBD2 agrees at 10 bases. This CDR3 is built from 16 residues. The germline V gene has CDR1 MGHRA and CDR2 YSYEKL. With V trimmed by 4 bases and J by 3 bases, 7 bases remained unmatched. CDR3 bases: TGCGCCAGCAGCCGGGCCAGAGCGGGAGGGACAGATACGCAGTATTTT. Amino acid sequence: CASSRARAGGTDTQYF.

This clone was observed a handful of times. The chain is built from TRBV7-8 and TRBJ2-2; D is uncertain. Trimming removed 5 bases at V and 0 bases at J, with 10 bases between. In germline, CDR1 is SGHVS, CDR2 FQNEAQ. This CDR3 has 15 amino acids. The CDR3 loop is CASSLERTNTGELFF. CDR3 sequence (DNA): TGTGCCAGCAGCCTAGAGCGAACGAACACCGGGGAGCTGTTTTTT.

This rearrangement joins TRBV4-1 to TRBJ1-1, with D hard to call. This CDR3 is 13 amino acids long. Trimming pared 1 base from V and 6 bases from J, leaving 9 bases between. In germline, CDR1 is MGHRA, CDR2 YSYEKL. The CDR3 coding sequence is TGCGCCAGCAGCCAAGTCGTAGCCCCTGAAGCTTTCTTT. Its translation is CASSQVVAPEAFF.

This clone has more than one count but fewer than ten. The rearrangement uses TRBV27 and TRBJ2-5; D remains ambiguous. V lost 6 bases to trimming and J lost 2 bases, with 10 bases between them. This CDR3 comprises 13 residues. From germline, CDR1 is MNHEY and CDR2 SMNVEV (reference sequence). The CDR3 DNA sequence: TGTGCCAGCAGCAGGTCGAGACAAGAGACCCAGTACTTC. Translating gives CASSRSRQETQYF.

V is TRBV4-1 and J is TRBJ2-5; TRBD2 agrees at 13 bases. Germline loops: CDR1 MGHRA, CDR2 YSYEKL. The junction had 19 bases not matched to a gene; V was cut back by 4 bases and J by 5 bases. The CDR3 runs 20 residues. The CDR3 reads CASSRPGTSGNKARSETQYF. The CDR3 coding sequence is TGCGCCAGCAGCCGACCCGGGACTAGCGGGAATAAGGCAAGGTCGGAGACCCAGTACTTC.

This clone was counted once. The same CDR3 arises from other DNA sequences in this sample as well. The rearrangement uses TRBV18 and TRBJ2-1; TRBD1 matches 10 bases. Germline CDR1 is KGHSH and CDR2 is LQKENI. The CDR3 consists of 15 residues. Losses at the gene ends were 0 bases for V and 4 bases for J; bases not matched to a gene: 0. CDR3 coding DNA: TGTGCCAGCTCACCACCGGGACAGGGGTACAATGAGCAGTTCTTC. Its protein is CASSPPGQGYNEQFF.

The rearrangement joins TRBV7-3 to TRBJ2-5; D remains ambiguous. The CDR3 covers 12 residues. Germline V gene sequence: CDR1 SGHTA, CDR2 FQGTGA. V lost 1 base, J lost 13 bases, and 13 bases lay in between. The CDR3 DNA reads as TGTGCCAGCAGCTTAAATGAGGAGACCGTGTACTTC. It specifies CASSLNEETVYF.

There are a few counts of this clone. V is TRBV2 and J is TRBJ1-5, with a weak D call TRBD1 (5 bases). V lost 7 bases to trimming and J lost 7 bases, with 17 bases between them. Looked up from germline, CDR1 is SNHLY and CDR2 is FYNNEI. The CDR3 is made up of 14 amino acids. The CDR3 region is CASMRSGGIQPQHF. The DNA of the CDR3 is TGTGCCAGCATGAGATCCGGGGGTATCCAGCCCCAGCATTTT.

V gene TRBV23-1 combines with J gene TRBJ2-7; 8 bases are shared with TRBD1. TRBV23-1 is an ORF, and what it does is uncertain. The CDR3 spans 14 residues. Trimming took 4 bases from V and 5 from J; bases not matched to a gene: 7. The CDR3 sequence is CASSPGTGGDEQYF. The CDR3, as DNA: TGCGCCAGCAGTCCAGGGACAGGCGGCGACGAGCAGTACTTC.

There are a few counts of this clone. The chain couples TRBV30 to TRBJ1-2, with TRBD1 matching over 8 bases. Losses at the gene ends were 1 base for V and 8 bases for J; bases not matched to a gene: 6. This CDR3 is 13 amino acids long. In germline, CDR1 is GTSNPN, CDR2 SVGIG (reference sequence). The CDR3 DNA reads TGTGCCTGGAGTGAGACAGGGGTTGGGGGCTACACCTTC. It specifies CAWSETGVGGYTF.

The chain couples TRBV30 to TRBJ1-1; no firm D call. In germline, CDR1 is GTSNPN, CDR2 SVGIG (reference sequence). The CDR3 length is 11 residues. V was clipped by 7 bases and J by 0 bases, with 6 bases between them. The CDR3, as DNA: TGTGCCTTAACAGTGAACACTGAAGCTTTCTTT. Its translation: CALTVNTEAFF. The variable domain in full, with the rest retrieved from reference TRBV30 and TRBJ1-1, is SQTIHQWPATLVQPVGSPLSLECTVEGTSNPNLYWYRQAAGRGLQLLFYSVGIGQISSEVPQNLSASRPQDRQFILSSKKLLLSDSGFYLCALTVNTEAFFGQGTRLTVV.

This clone was detected a few times. The chain joins TRBV7-3 to TRBJ2-2; D not resolved. The germline V and J ends were trimmed by 4 bases and 3 bases, with 9 bases remaining between them. From germline, CDR1 is SGHTA and CDR2 FQGTGA. This CDR3 spans 14 amino acids. DNA for the CDR3: TGTGCCAGCAGCTCATACCGGGACACCGGGGAGCTGTTTTTT. This encodes CASSSYRDTGELFF.

This chain links TRBV11-3 with TRBJ2-2; D is unclear. Germline loops: CDR1 SGHNT, CDR2 YENEEA. This CDR3 is built from 13 residues. V lost 0 bases and J lost 5, with 4 bases in between. The DNA of the CDR3 is TGTGCCAGCAGCTTAGACGGGACCGGGGAGCTGTTTTTT. Amino acid sequence: CASSLDGTGELFF.

The sample holds a few counts of this clone. The gene calls are TRBV7-8 and TRBJ1-5; TRBD1 matches 9 bases. The ends lost 4 bases at V and 6 bases at J; junction bases unmatched: 7. CDR1 is SGHVS and CDR2 is FQNEAQ in the germline V gene. The CDR3 contains 15 residues. The CDR3 sequence: CASSSEQGASQPQHF. The CDR3 DNA follows: TGTGCCAGCAGCTCAGAACAGGGGGCTAGTCAGCCCCAGCATTTT.

This chain joins TRBV5-1 and TRBJ2-1, with a weak D call TRBD2 (5 bases). V gave up 1 base and J gave up 8 bases, with 10 bases separating them. CDR1 and CDR2 (germline): SGHRS, YFSETQ. The CDR3 has 13 amino acids. CDR3 DNA sequence: TGCGCCAGCAGCTTGACTAGTGTCTATGAGCAGTTCTTC. The encoded protein is CASSLTSVYEQFF. The variable domain in full, with the rest retrieved from reference TRBV5-1 and TRBJ2-1, is KAGVTQTPRYLIKTRGQQVTLSCSPISGHRSVSWYQQTPGQGLQFLFEYFSETQRNKGNFPGRFSGRQFSNSRSEMNVSTLELGDSALYLCASSLTSVYEQFFGPGTRLTVL.

This clone was seen a few times. This chain connects TRBV4-1 to TRBJ2-5, with a weak D call TRBD1 (5 bases). Germline values: CDR1 MGHRA, CDR2 YSYEKL. The V gene lost 0 bases and the J gene lost 6 bases, with 17 bases spanning the gap. CDR3 length equals 16 residues. In DNA, the CDR3 is TGCGCCAGCAGCCAAGAAATTAGGGGTCCACGGAAGACCCAGTACTTC. Residues: CASSQEIRGPRKTQYF.

The rearrangement links TRBV30 to TRBJ2-5; D is ambiguous. This CDR3 is 14 amino acids long. Germline V gene data show CDR1 as GTSNPN and CDR2 as SVGIG (reference sequence). The germline V and J ends were trimmed by 0 bases and 5 bases, with 13 bases remaining between them. The CDR3 here is CAWSVVAWLETQYF. The CDR3 DNA is TGTGCCTGGAGTGTAGTGGCCTGGTTGGAGACCCAGTACTTC. Combining the CDR3 with reference TRBV30 and TRBJ2-5 gives the whole variable domain SQTIHQWPATLVQPVGSPLSLECTVEGTSNPNLYWYRQAAGRGLQLLFYSVGIGQISSEVPQNLSASRPQDRQFILSSKKLLLSDSGFYLCAWSVVAWLETQYFGPGTRLLVL.

This clone turned up a few times. The chain uses TRBV13 and TRBJ2-1; D is perhaps TRBD1 (5 bases). The CDR3 runs 16 residues. V lost 2 bases and J 3 bases, leaving 14 bases between the germline ends. Germline V gene lookup returns CDR1 PRHDT and CDR2 FYEKMQ (reference sequence). The CDR3 loop reads CASSLKRQQDYNEQFF. The CDR3 DNA follows: TGTGCCAGCAGCTTAAAAAGACAACAGGACTACAATGAGCAGTTCTTC.